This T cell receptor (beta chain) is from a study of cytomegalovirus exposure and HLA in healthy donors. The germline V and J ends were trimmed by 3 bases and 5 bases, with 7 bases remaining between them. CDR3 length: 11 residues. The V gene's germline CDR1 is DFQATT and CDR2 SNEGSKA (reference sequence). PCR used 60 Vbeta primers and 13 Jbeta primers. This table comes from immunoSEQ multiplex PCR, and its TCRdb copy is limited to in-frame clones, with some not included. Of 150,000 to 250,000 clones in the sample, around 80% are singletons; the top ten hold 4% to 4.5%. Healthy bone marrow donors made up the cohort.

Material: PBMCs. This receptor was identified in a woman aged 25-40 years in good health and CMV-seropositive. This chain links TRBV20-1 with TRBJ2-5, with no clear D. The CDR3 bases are TGCAGTGCTAGTCGTTCGGAGACCCAGTACTTC. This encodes CSASRSETQYF.